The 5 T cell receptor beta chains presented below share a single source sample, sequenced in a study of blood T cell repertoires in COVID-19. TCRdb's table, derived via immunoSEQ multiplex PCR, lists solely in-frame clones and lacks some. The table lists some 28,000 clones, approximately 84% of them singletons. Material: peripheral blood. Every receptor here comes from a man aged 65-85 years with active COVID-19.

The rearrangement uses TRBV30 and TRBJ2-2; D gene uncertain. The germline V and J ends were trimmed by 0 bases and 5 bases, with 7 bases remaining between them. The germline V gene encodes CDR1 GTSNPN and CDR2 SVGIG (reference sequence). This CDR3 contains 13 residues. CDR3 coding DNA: TGTGCCTGGAGTGTAACGGTTACCGGGGAGCTGTTTTTT. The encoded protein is CAWSVTVTGELFF.

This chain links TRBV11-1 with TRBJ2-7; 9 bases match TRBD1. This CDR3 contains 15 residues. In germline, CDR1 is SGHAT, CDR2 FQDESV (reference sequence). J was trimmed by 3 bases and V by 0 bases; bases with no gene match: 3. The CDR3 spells CASSLALDRGYEQYF. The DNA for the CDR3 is TGTGCCAGCAGCTTAGCTTTGGACAGGGGCTACGAGCAGTACTTC. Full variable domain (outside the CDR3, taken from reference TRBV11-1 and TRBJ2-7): EAEVAQSPRYKITEKSQAVAFWCDPISGHATLYWYRQILGQGPELLVQFQDESVVDDSQLPKDRFSAERLKGVDSTLKIQPAELGDSAMYLCASSLALDRGYEQYFGPGTRLTVT.

CDR3 in DNA: TGTGCCAGCACCGGACTACCACCAGATACGCAGTATTTT. Translating gives CASTGLPPDTQYF. The chain joins TRBV21-1 to TRBJ2-3; TRBD2, as called in the table, went unchecked against the DNA. TRBV21-1 constitutes a pseudogene. This CDR3 comprises 13 residues.

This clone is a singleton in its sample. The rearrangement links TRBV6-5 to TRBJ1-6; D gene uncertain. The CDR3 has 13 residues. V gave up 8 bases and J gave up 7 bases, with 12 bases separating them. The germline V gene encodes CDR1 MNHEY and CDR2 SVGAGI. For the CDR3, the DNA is TGTGCCAGCCGGGCAACGGGGAATTCACCCCTCCACTTT. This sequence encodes CASRATGNSPLHF.

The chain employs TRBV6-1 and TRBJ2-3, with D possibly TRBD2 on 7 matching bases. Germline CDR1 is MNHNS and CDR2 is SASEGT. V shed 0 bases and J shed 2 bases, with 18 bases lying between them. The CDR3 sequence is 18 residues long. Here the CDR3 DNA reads TGTGCCAGCAGTGAAGCAAGGAAGGGGGGGGACGTCACAGATACGCAGTATTTT. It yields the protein CASSEARKGGDVTDTQYF.